The 8 T cell receptor beta chains presented below share a single source sample, sequenced in a study of graft-versus-host responses after intestinal transplantation. Processing was applied to graft tissue in order to liberate intraepithelial and lamina propria lymphocytes. This table comes from immunoSEQ multiplex PCR, and its TCRdb copy is limited to in-frame clones, with some not included. The table lists about 15,000 clones, roughly 68% of them singletons. The sample was ileum tissue, taken around 720 days after intestinal transplantation. The receptors come from a human patient who received an intestinal transplant, so some T cells may come from the graft donor.

This clone was detected a few times. Here the CDR3 DNA reads TGTGCCAGCAGTCACAGGACTAGCGGGGGGAAAGAGACCCAGTACTTC. This codes for CASSHRTSGGKETQYF. The chain uses TRBV7-2 and TRBJ2-5; 14 bases line up with TRBD2. The CDR3 sequence is 16 residues long. Germline V CDR1 and CDR2: SGHTA, FQGNSA. V dropped 6 bases and J dropped 3; count of bases not matched to a gene: 6.

V and J are TRBV7-4 and TRBJ2-1, with TRBD2 matching over 7 bases. V lost 5 bases, J lost 2 bases, and 15 bases stayed unmatched. The germline CDR1 and CDR2 sequences are SGHVT and SQSDAQ. The CDR3 covers 18 residues. The CDR3 loop reads CASSPLPSVGGTYNEQFF. In nucleotides, the CDR3 is TGTGCCAGCAGCCCACTCCCCTCTGTGGGAGGGACCTACAATGAGCAGTTCTTC.

The chain combines TRBV6-5 with TRBJ1-5, with unresolved D. The ends were cut back, 6 bases at V and 3 bases at J, with 9 bases in the middle. This CDR3 contains 13 residues. Germline CDR1 and CDR2: MNHEY and SVGAGI. As DNA, the CDR3 is TGTGCCAGCAGAAATGCAAACAATCAGCCCCAGCATTTT. The encoded protein is CASRNANNQPQHF.

The V gene is TRBV7-8, the J gene TRBJ1-6; D remains ambiguous. This CDR3 spans 13 amino acids. Germline CDR1 reads SGHVS; CDR2 reads FQNEAQ. V dropped 1 base and J dropped 9 bases, with 7 bases sitting between them. The CDR3 region is CASSLGVGSPLHF. The DNA for the CDR3 is TGTGCCAGCAGCTTAGGGGTTGGTTCACCCCTCCACTTT.

J is TRBJ2-2 and V is TRBV18; TRBD1 matches at 9 bases. The CDR3 spans 15 residues. Losses at the gene ends were 3 bases for V and 4 bases for J; bases not matched to a gene: 3. Germline CDR1 KGHSH, CDR2 LQKENI. The CDR3 DNA reads as TGTGCCAGCTCACCCGGACAGGGGAGCACCGGGGAGCTGTTTTTT. Translation gives CASSPGQGSTGELFF. Full variable domain (missing parts from reference TRBV18 and TRBJ2-2): NAGVMQNPRHLVRRRGQEARLRCSPMKGHSHVYWYRQLPEEGLKFMVYLQKENIIDESGMPKERFSAEFPKEGPSILRIQQVVRGDSAAYFCASSPGQGSTGELFFGEGSRLTVL.

The table lists this clone with a few counts. The J gene is TRBJ2-7, the V gene TRBV10-3; TRBD2 matches 7 bases. Losses at the gene ends were 8 bases for V and 4 bases for J; bases not matched to a gene: 8. The CDR3 loop spans 13 amino acids. Looked up from germline, CDR1 is ENHRY and CDR2 is SYGVKD. CDR3 DNA: TGTGCCATCGGAACTAGCGCCGAATACGAGCAGTACTTC. Residues: CAIGTSAEYEQYF.

The sample holds a few counts of this clone. The chain joins TRBV11-2 to TRBJ1-1; D is undetermined. Trimming took off 1 base at V and 2 bases at J, with 11 bases between the two ends. The CDR3 spans 15 residues. CDR1 is SGHAT and CDR2 is FQNNGV in the germline V gene. CDR3 sequence: CASSLAVSVNTEAFF. The CDR3 DNA is TGTGCCAGCAGCTTAGCTGTCAGCGTAAACACTGAAGCTTTCTTT.

CDR3 nucleotides: TGTGCCTGGAGTTACAGGGTCGAGCAGTACTTC. Protein sequence: CAWSYRVEQYF. The chain couples TRBV30 to TRBJ2-7; D might be TRBD1 (6 bases). Germline V gene data show CDR1 as GTSNPN and CDR2 as SVGIG (reference sequence). Deletions cut 2 bases from V and 6 bases from J, with 8 bases between. CDR3 length: 11 amino acids.